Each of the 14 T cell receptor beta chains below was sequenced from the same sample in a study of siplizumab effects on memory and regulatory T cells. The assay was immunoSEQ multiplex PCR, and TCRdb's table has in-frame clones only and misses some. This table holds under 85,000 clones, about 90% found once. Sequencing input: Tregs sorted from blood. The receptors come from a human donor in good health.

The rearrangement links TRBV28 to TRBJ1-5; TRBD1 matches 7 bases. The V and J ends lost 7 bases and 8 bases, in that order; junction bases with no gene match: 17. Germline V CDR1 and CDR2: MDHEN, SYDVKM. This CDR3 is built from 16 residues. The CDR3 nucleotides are TGTGCCAGCACCCGTCGGACCGACAGGGATCGGAAGCCCCAGCATTTT. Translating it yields CASTRRTDRDRKPQHF.

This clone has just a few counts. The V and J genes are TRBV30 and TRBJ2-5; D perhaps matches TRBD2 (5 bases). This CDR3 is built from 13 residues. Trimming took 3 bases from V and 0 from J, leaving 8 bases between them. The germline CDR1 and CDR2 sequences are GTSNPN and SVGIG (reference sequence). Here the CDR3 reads CAWSRGNQETQYF. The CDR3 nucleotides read TGTGCCTGGAGCCGGGGAAACCAAGAGACCCAGTACTTC.

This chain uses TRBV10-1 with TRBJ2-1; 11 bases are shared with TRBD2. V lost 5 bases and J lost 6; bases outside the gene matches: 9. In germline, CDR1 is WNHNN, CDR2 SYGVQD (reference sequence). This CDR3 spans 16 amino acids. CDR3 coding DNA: TGCGCCAGCAGTTCTCCACTAGCGGGAGAGGGCAATGAGCAGTTCTTC. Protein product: CASSSPLAGEGNEQFF.

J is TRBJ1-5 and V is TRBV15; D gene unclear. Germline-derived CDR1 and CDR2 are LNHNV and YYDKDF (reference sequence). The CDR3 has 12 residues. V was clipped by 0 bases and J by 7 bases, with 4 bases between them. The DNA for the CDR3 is TGTGCCACCAGCAGAGAGGACCAGCCCCAGCATTTT. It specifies CATSREDQPQHF.

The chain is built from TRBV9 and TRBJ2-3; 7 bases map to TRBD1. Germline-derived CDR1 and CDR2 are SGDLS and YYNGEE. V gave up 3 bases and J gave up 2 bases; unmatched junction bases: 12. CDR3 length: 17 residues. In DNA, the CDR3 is TGTGCCAGCAGCGCGGACAGGAGAGGGGGTCCCACAGATACGCAGTATTTT. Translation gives CASSADRRGGPTDTQYF. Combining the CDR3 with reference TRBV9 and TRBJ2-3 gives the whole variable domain DSGVTQTPKHLITATGQRVTLRCSPRSGDLSVYWYQQSLDQGLQFLIQYYNGEERAKGNILERFSAQQFPDLHSELNLSSLELGDSALYFCASSADRRGGPTDTQYFGPGTRLTVL.

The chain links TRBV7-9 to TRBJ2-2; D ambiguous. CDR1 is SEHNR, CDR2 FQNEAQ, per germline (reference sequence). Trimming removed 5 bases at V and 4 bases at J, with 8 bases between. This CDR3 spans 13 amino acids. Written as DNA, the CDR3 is TGTGCCAGCAGCCGAGGCGGCACCGGGGAGCTGTTTTTT. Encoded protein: CASSRGGTGELFF. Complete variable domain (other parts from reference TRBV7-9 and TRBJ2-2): DTGVSQNPRHKITKRGQNVTFRCDPISEHNRLYWYRQTLGQGPEFLTYFQNEAQLEKSRLLSDRFSAERPKGSFSTLEIQRTEQGDSAMYLCASSRGGTGELFFGEGSRLTVL.

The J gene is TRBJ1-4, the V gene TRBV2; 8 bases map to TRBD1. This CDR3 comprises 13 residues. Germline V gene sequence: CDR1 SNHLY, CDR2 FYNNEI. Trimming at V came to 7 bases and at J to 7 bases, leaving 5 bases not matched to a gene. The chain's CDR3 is CASKGQVTEKLFF. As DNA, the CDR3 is TGTGCCAGCAAGGGACAGGTGACTGAAAAACTGTTTTTT.

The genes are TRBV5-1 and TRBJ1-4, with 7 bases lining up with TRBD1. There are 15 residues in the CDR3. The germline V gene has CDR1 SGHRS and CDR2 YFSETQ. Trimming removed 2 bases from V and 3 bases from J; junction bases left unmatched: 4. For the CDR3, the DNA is TGCGCCAGCAGCTTCAGGGGGTGGTCTAATGAAAAACTGTTTTTT. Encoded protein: CASSFRGWSNEKLFF. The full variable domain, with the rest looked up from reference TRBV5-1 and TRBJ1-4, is KAGVTQTPRYLIKTRGQQVTLSCSPISGHRSVSWYQQTPGQGLQFLFEYFSETQRNKGNFPGRFSGRQFSNSRSEMNVSTLELGDSALYLCASSFRGWSNEKLFFGSGTQLSVL.

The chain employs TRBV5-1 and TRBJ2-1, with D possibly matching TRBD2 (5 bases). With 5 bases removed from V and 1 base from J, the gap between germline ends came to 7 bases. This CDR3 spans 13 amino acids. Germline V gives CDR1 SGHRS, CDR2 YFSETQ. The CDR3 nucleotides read TGCGCCAGCAGATCGGGGTCCTACAATGAGCAGTTCTTC. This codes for CASRSGSYNEQFF.

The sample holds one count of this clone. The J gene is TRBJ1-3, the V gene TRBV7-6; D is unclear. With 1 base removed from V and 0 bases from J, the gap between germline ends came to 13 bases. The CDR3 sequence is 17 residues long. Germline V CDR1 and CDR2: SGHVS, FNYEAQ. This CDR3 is CASSLEGWNDSGNTIYF. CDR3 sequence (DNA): TGTGCCAGCAGCTTAGAGGGATGGAACGACTCTGGAAACACCATATATTTT.

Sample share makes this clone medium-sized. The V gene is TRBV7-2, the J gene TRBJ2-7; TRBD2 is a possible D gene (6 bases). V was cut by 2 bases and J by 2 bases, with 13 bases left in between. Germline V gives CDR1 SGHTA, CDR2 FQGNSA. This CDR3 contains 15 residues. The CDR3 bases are TGTGCCAGCAGCTTATTAGCGGACGTGGCCTACGAGCAGTACTTC. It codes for CASSLLADVAYEQYF.

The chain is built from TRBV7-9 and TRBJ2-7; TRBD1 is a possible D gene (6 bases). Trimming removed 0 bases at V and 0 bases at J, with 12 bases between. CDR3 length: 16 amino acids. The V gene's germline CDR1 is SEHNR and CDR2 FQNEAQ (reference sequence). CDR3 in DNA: TGTGCCAGCAGCTTAGCCCAGGGGACCCTCTCCTACGAGCAGTACTTC. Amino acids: CASSLAQGTLSYEQYF.

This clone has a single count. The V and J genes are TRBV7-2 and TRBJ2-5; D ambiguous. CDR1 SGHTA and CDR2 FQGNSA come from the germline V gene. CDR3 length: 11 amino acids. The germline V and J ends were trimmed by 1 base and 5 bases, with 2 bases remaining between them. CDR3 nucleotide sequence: TGTGCCAGCAGCTTAGTTGAGACCCAGTACTTC. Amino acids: CASSLVETQYF.

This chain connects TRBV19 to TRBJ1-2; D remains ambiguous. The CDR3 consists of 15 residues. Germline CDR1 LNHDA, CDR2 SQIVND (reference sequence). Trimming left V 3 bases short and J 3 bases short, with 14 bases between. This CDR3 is CASSMRERKYYGYTF. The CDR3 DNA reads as TGTGCCAGTAGTATGAGGGAGAGGAAGTACTATGGCTACACCTTC.